This T cell receptor (beta chain) came from a study of beta chain features in type 1 diabetes. Study observations and caveats: TCRB CDR3s were moderately but significantly shorter in Type 1 diabetes patients in all four CD4+ subsets.

V was trimmed by 0 bases and J by 6 bases, leaving 9 bases between them. The CDR3 sequence is 13 residues long. CDR1 is SGDLS and CDR2 is YYNGEE in the germline V gene. The study reverse transcribed the entire isolated RNA, so it sequenced expressed TCRB transcripts. The method was immunoSEQ multiplex PCR; TCRdb's version includes in-frame clones alone and lacks a portion of them. The sample yields more than 550,000 clones, roughly an eighth seen once. Sorting with CD45RO/CCR7/CD25/CD127/CD95/CD27 yielded naive, central memory, regulatory and stem-like memory CD4+ cells. All sorted populations exceeded 98% purity. On this clone itself: Its antigen is not identified.

The sequence came from a man in his late teens or twenties with type 1 diabetes. The sequenced sample consisted of naive CD4+ T cells from blood. This chain connects TRBV9 to TRBJ1-2, with D hard to call. Here the CDR3 reads CASSVGPWDGYTF. CDR3 bases: TGTGCCAGCAGCGTAGGTCCTTGGGATGGCTACACCTTC.